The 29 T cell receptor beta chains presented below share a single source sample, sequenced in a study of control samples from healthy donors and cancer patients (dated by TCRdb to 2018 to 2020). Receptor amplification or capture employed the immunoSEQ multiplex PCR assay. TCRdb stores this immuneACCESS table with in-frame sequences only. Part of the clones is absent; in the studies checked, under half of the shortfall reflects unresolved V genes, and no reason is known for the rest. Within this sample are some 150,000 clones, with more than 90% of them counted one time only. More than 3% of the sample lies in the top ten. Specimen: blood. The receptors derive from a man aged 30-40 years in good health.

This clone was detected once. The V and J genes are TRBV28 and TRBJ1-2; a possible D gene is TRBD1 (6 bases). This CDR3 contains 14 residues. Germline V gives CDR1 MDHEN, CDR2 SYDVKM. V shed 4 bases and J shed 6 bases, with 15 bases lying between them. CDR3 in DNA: TGTGCCAGCAGTTCCCCAGGTAGGGGGAATGGCTACACCTTC. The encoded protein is CASSSPGRGNGYTF.

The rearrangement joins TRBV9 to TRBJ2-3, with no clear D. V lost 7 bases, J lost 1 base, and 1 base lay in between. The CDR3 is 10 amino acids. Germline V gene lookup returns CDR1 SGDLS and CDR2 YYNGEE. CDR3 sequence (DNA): TGTGCCAGCGGCACAGATACGCAGTATTTT. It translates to CASGTDTQYF.

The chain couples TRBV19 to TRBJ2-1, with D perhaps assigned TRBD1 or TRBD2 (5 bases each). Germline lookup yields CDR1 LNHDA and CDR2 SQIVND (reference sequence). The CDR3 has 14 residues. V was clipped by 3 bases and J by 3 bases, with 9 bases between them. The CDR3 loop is CASSMGTDYNEQFF. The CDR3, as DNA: TGTGCCAGTAGTATGGGGACCGACTACAATGAGCAGTTCTTC.

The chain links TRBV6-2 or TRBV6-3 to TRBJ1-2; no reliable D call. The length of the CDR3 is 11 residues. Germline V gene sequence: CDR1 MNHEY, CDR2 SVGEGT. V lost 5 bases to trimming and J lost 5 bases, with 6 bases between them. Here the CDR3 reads CASSDAYGYTF. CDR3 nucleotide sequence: TGTGCCAGCAGTGACGCTTATGGCTACACCTTC.

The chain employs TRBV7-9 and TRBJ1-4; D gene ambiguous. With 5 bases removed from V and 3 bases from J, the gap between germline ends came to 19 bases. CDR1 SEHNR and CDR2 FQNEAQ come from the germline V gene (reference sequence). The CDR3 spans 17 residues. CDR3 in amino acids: CASSRAPVGVANEKLFF. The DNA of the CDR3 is TGTGCCAGCAGCCGGGCCCCCGTAGGAGTAGCTAATGAAAAACTGTTTTTT.

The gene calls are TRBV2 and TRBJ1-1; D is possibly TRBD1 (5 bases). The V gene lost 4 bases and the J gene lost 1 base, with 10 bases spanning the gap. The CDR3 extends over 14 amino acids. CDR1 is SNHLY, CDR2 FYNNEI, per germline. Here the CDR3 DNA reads TGTGCCAGCAGTGTCAACAGGCCGAACACTGAAGCTTTCTTT. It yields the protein CASSVNRPNTEAFF.

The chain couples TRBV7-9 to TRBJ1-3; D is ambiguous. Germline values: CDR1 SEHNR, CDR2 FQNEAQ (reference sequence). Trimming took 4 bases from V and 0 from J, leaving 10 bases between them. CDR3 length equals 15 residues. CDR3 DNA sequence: TGTGCCAGCAGCTGGGCAGTGAGCTCTGGAAACACCATATATTTT. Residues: CASSWAVSSGNTIYF.

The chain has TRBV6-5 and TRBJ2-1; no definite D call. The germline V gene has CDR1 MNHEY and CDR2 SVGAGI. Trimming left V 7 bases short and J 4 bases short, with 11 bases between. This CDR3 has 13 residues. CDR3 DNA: TGTGCCAGCAAAACGGCTATTTACAATGAGCAGTTCTTC. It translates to CASKTAIYNEQFF.

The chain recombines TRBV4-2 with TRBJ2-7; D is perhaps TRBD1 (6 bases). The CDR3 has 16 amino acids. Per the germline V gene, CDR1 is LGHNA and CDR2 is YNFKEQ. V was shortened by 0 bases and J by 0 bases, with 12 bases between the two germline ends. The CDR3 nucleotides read TGTGCCAGCAGCCAAGACCGACAGGTGAGCTCCTACGAGCAGTACTTC. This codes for CASSQDRQVSSYEQYF.

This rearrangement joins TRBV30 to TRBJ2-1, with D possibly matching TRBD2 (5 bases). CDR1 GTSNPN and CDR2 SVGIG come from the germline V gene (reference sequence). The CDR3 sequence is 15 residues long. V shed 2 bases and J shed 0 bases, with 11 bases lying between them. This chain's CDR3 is CAWSNGVSSYNEQFF. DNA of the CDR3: TGTGCCTGGAGTAACGGGGTCAGCTCCTACAATGAGCAGTTCTTC. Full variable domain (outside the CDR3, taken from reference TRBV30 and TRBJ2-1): SQTIHQWPATLVQPVGSPLSLECTVEGTSNPNLYWYRQAAGRGLQLLFYSVGIGQISSEVPQNLSASRPQDRQFILSSKKLLLSDSGFYLCAWSNGVSSYNEQFFGPGTRLTVL.

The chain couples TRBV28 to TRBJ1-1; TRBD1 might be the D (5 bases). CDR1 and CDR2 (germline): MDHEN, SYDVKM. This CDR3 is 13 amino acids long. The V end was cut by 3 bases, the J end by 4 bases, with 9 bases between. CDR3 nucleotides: TGTGCCAGCAGTTTTACGGGGGTCACTGAAGCTTTCTTT. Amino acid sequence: CASSFTGVTEAFF.

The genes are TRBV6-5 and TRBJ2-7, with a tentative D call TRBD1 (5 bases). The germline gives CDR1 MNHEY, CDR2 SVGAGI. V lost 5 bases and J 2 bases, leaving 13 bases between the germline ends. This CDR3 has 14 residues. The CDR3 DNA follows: TGTGCCAGCAGTCCTCTCGGACAAGCCTACGAGCAGTACTTC. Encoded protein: CASSPLGQAYEQYF.

The DNA for the CDR3 is TGTGCCAGCAGTGGGGGGGACAGGAGGTTTCCGGCTTTCTTT. This codes for CASSGGDRRFPAFF. This chain uses TRBV2 with TRBJ1-1; 8 nucleotides match TRBD1. The trim removed 4 bases at V and 11 bases at J, leaving 12 bases unmatched. This CDR3 is 14 amino acids long. Germline V CDR1 and CDR2: SNHLY, FYNNEI.

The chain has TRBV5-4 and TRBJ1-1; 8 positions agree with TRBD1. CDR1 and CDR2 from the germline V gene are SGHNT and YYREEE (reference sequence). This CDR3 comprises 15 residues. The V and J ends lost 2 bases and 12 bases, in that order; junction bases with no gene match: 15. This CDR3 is CASSFRTGYHPVPFF. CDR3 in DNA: TGTGCCAGCAGCTTTAGGACAGGGTATCACCCTGTGCCTTTCTTT.

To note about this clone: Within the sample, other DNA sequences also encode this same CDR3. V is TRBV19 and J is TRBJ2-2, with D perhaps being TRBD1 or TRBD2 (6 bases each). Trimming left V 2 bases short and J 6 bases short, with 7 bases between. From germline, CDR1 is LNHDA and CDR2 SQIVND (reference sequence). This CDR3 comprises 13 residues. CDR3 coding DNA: TGTGCCAGTAGTATAAGGGGGGCCGGGGAGCTGTTTTTT. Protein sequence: CASSIRGAGELFF.

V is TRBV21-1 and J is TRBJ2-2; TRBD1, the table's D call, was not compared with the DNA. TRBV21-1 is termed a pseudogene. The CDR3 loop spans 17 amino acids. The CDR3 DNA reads TGTGCCAGCAGGGCACAAGGGGACAGCGCGAACACCGGGGAGCTGTTTTTT. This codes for CASRAQGDSANTGELFF.

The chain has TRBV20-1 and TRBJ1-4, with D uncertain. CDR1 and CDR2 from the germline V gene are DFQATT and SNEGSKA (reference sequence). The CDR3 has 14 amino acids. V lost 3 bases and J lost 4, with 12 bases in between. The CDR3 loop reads CSASDRGSNEKLFF. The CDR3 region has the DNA TGCAGTGCTAGTGACCGGGGTAGTAATGAAAAACTGTTTTTT.

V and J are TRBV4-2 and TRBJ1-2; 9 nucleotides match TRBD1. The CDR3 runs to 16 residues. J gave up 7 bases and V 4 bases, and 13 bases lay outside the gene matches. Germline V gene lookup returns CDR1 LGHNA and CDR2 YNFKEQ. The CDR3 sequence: CASSPTLGQGDRGYTF. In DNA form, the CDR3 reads TGTGCCAGCAGCCCGACCCTGGGACAGGGAGACCGTGGCTACACCTTC.

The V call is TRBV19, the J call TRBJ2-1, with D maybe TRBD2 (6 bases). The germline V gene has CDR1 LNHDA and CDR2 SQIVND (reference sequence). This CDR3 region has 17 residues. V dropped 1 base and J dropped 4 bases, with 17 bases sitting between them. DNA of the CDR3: TGTGCCAGTAGTATAGGGACCGGGGGTCGACGTTACAATGAGCAGTTCTTC. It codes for CASSIGTGGRRYNEQFF.

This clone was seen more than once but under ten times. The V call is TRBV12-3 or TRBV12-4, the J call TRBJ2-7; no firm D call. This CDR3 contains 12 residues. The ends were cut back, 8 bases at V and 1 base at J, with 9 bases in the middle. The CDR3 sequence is CASGSTSYEQYF. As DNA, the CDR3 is TGTGCCAGCGGGTCCACTTCCTACGAGCAGTACTTC.

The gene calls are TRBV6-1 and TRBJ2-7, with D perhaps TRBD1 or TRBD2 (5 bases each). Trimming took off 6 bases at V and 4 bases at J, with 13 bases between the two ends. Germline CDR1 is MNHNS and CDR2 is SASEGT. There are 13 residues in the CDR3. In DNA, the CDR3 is TGTGCCAGCAGCATGGGACCAAGGTACGAGCAGTACTTC. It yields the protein CASSMGPRYEQYF.

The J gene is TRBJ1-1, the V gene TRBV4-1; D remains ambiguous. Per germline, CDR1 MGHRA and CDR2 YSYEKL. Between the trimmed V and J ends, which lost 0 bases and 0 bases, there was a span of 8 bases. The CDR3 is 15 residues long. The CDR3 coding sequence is TGCGCCAGCAGCCAAGATTTTTGGCTGAACACTGAAGCTTTCTTT. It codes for CASSQDFWLNTEAFF.

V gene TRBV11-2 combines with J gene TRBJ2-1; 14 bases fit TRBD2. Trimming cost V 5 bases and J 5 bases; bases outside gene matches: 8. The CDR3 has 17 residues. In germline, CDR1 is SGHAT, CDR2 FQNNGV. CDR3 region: CASSPGLAGGPNNEQFF. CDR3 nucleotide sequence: TGTGCCAGCAGCCCTGGACTAGCGGGGGGTCCAAACAATGAGCAGTTCTTC.

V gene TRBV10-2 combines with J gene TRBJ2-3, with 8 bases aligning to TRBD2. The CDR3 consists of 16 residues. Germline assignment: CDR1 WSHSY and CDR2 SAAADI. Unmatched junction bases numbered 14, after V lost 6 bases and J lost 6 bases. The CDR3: CASSAPLAGGRDTQYF. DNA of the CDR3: TGCGCCAGCAGCGCCCCTTTGGCGGGGGGAAGGGATACGCAGTATTTT.

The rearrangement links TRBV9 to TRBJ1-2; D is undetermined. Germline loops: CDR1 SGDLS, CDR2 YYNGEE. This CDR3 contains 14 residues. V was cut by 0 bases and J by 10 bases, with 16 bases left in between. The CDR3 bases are TGTGCCAGCAGCGTAGGGATGACCCCCGTATACTACACCTTC. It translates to CASSVGMTPVYYTF.

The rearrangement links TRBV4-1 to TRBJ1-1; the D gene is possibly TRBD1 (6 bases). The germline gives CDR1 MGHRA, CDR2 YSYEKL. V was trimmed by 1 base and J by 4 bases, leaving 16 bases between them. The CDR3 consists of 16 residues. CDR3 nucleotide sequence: TGCGCCAGCAGCCAAGCGGGGGGCGCGGGGGGCACTGAAGCTTTCTTT. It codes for CASSQAGGAGGTEAFF.

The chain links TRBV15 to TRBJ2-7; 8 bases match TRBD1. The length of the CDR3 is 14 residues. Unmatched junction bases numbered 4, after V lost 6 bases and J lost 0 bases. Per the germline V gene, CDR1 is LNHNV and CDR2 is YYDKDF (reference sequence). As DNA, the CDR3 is TGTGCCACCAGTCCGGGACAGGACTCCTACGAGCAGTACTTC. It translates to CATSPGQDSYEQYF.

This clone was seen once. The chain's CDR3 is CAILIDSSYGYTF. The CDR3 DNA reads as TGTGCCATCCTAATCGACAGCAGCTATGGCTACACCTTC. This chain connects TRBV10-3 to TRBJ1-2, with a tentative D call TRBD1 (5 bases). In germline, CDR1 is ENHRY, CDR2 SYGVKD. CDR3 length: 13 residues. V was trimmed by 8 bases and J by 4 bases, leaving 14 bases between them.

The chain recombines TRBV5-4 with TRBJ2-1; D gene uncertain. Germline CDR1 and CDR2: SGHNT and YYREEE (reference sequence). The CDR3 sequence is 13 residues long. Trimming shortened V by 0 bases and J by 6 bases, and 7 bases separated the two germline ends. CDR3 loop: CASSLGQRNEQFF. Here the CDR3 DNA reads TGTGCCAGCAGCTTGGGCCAGCGCAATGAGCAGTTCTTC.